This TCR beta chain was identified in a study of cytomegalovirus exposure and HLA in healthy donors. Study results and limitations: The classifier, whose performance was assessed in both the original and validation cohorts, reportedly diagnosed cytomegalovirus status with high specificity and sensitivity. A later analysis, which compared TCR beta chains of equal frequency, found the HLA-associated ones more clonally expanded. The study labeled 150 or so TCR beta chains cytomegalovirus-associated.

Both 60 Vbeta primers and 13 Jbeta primers went into the PCR. TCRdb's copy holds only in-frame clones and misses some; the assay was immunoSEQ multiplex PCR. In the table there are about 160,000 clones, about four fifths of which are singletons. About this clone itself: Its antigen is still unknown.

The CDR3 runs to 14 residues. Looked up from germline, CDR1 is SGDLS and CDR2 is YYNGEE. V lost 4 bases to trimming and J lost 8 bases; unmatched junction nucleotides: 7. V gene TRBV9 combines with J gene TRBJ1-4; TRBD1 aligns across 8 bases. Sequenced sample: PBMCs. The receptor was isolated from a woman between 50 and 59 years old in good health and CMV-seronegative. The CDR3 protein is CASSSDRGREKLFF. The CDR3 nucleotides read TGTGCCAGCAGCTCAGACAGGGGACGGGAAAAACTGTTTTTT.